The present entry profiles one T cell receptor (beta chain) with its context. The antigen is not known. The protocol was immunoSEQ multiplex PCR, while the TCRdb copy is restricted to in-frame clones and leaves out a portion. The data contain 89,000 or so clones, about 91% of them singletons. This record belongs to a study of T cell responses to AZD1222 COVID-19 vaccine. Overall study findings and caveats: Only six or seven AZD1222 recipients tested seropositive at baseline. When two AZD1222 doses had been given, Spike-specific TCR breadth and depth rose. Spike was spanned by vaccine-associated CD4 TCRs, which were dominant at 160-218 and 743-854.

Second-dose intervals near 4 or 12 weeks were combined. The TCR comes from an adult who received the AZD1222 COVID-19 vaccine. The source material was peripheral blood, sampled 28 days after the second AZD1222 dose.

The CDR3 loop is CASTEGGARGTQYF. The CDR3 nucleotides are TGCGCCAGCACCGAGGGAGGGGCCCGTGGAACCCAGTACTTC. The rearrangement links TRBV5-1 to TRBJ2-5, with 7 bases fitting TRBD2. Trimming took 6 bases from V and 8 from J; bases not matched to a gene: 13. Looked up from germline, CDR1 is SGHRS and CDR2 is YFSETQ. The CDR3 extends over 14 amino acids.